This T cell receptor beta chain is from a study of cytomegalovirus exposure and HLA in healthy donors. Study-level points and caveats: In a later analysis, at a false discovery rate of 0.05, approximately 18,000 TCR beta sequences were associated with HLA alleles. Later genetic work tied a missense DCLRE1C variant to beta-chain V and J trimming. Presence/absence analyses assumed roughly uniform sequencing depth across donors.

Notes on this clone: Its antigen is currently unknown.

The CDR3 sequence is 14 residues long. In germline, CDR1 is LNHDA, CDR2 SQIVND (reference sequence). Trimming stripped 1 base from V and 0 bases from J, with 3 bases between. 60 Vbeta and 13 Jbeta primers were used in PCR. Original processing notes: There were about 88 million unique TCR beta chains by a later count, and about 12 million of them were shared. Data came from immunoSEQ multiplex PCR; TCRdb stores just in-frame clones and leaves some out. V, J and clone size are those of that table, while D and trimming were read from the DNA. The repertoire holds 200,000 to 250,000 clones, with around 73% as singletons.

V and J are TRBV19 and TRBJ2-2; no clear D. Sequenced input: PBMCs. The source of this sequence is a male donor in good health and CMV-seronegative. In nucleotides, the CDR3 is TGTGCCAGTAGTATAGTATCGAACACCGGGGAGCTGTTTTTT. Amino acids: CASSIVSNTGELFF.